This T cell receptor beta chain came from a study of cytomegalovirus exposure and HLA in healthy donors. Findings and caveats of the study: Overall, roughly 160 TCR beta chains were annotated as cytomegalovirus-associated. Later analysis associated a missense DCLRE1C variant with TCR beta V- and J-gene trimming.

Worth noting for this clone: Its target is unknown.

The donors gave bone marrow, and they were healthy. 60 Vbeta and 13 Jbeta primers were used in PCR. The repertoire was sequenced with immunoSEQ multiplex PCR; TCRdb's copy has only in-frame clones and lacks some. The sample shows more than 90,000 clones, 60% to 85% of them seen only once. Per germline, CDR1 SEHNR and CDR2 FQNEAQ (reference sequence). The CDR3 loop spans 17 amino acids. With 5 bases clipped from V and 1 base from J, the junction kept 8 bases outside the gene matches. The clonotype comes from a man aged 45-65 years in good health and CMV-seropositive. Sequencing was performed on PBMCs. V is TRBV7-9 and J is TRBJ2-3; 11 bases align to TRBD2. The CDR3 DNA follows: TGTGCCAGCAGCCTAACCCGACTAGCGGGGCGCACAGATACGCAGTATTTT. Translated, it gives CASSLTRLAGRTDTQYF.